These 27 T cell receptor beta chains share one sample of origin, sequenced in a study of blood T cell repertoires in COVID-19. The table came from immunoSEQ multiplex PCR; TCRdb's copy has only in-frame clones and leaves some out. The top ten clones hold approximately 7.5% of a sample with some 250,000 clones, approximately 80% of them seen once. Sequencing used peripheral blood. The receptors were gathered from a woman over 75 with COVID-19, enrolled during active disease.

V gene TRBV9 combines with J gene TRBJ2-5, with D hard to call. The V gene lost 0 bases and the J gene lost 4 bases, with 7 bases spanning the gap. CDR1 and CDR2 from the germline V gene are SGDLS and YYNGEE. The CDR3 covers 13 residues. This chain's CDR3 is CASSVDTRETQYF. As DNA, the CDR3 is TGTGCCAGCAGCGTAGACACAAGAGAGACCCAGTACTTC.

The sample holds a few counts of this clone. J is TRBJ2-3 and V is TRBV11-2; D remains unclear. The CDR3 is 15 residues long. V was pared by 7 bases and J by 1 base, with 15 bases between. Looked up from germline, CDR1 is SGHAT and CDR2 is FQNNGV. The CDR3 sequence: CASTPLGLGTDTQYF. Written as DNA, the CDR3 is TGTGCCAGCACCCCCCTCGGGTTAGGCACAGATACGCAGTATTTT.

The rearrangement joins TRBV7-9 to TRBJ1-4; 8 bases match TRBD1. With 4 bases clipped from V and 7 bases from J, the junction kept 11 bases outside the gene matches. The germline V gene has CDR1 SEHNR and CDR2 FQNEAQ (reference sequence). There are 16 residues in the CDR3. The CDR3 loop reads CASSSGQGPAREKLFF. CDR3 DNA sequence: TGTGCCAGCAGCTCCGGACAGGGACCGGCCCGTGAAAAACTGTTTTTT.

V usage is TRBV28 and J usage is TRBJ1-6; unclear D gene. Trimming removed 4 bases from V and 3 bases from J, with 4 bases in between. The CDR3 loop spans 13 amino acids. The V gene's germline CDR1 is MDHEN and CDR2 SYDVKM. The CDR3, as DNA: TGTGCCAGCAGTTCCAACTATAATTCACCCCTCCACTTT. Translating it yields CASSSNYNSPLHF.

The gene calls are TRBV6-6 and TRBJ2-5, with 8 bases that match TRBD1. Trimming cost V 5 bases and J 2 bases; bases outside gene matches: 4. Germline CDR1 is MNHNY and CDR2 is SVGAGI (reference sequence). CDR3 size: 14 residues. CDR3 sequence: CASSTRTGQETQYF. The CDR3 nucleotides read TGTGCCAGCAGTACACGGACAGGGCAAGAGACCCAGTACTTC.

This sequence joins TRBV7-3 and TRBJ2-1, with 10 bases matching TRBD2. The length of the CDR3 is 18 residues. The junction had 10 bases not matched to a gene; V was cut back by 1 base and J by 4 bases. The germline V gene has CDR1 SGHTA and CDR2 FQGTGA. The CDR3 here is CASSLSPPGGLAYNEQFF. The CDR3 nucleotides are TGTGCCAGCAGCTTAAGTCCTCCCGGGGGACTAGCGTACAATGAGCAGTTCTTC.

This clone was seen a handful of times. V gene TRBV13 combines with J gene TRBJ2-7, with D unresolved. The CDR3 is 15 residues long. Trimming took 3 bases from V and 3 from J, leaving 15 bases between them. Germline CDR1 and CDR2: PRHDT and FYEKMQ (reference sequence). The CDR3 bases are TGTGCCAGCAGCTTGCGGCGAGCCTCGAACTACGAGCAGTACTTC. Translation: CASSLRRASNYEQYF.

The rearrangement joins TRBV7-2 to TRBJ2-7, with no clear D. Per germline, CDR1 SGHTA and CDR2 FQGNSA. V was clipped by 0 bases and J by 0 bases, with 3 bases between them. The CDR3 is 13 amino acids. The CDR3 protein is CASSLAISYEQYF. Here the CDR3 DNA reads TGTGCCAGCAGCTTAGCCATCTCCTACGAGCAGTACTTC.

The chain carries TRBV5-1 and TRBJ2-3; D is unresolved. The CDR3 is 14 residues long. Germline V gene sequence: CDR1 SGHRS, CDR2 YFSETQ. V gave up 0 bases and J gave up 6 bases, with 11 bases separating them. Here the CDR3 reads CASSLGAPDDTQYF. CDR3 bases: TGCGCCAGCAGCTTGGGGGCCCCCGATGATACGCAGTATTTT.

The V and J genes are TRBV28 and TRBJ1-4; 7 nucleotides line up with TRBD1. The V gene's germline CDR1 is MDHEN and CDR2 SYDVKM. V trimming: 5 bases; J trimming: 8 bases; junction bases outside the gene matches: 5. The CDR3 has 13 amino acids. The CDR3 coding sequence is TGTGCCAGCAGTACACAGGGGTGGGAAAAACTGTTTTTT. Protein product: CASSTQGWEKLFF. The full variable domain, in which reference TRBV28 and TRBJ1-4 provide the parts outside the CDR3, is DVKVTQSSRYLVKRTGEKVFLECVQDMDHENMFWYRQDPGLGLRLIYFSYDVKMKEKGDIPEGYSVSREKKERFSLILESASTNQTSMYLCASSTQGWEKLFFGSGTQLSVL.

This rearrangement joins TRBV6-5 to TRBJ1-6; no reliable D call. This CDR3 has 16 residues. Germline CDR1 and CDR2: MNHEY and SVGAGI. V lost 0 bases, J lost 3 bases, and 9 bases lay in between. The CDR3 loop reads CASSYSGEGYNSPLHF. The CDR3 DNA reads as TGTGCCAGCAGTTACTCCGGGGAGGGCTATAATTCACCCCTCCACTTT.

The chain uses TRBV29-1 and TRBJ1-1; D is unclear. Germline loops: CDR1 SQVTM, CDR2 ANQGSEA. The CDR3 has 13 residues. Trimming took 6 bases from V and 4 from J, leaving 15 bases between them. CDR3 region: CSVERSSGTEAFF. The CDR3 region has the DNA TGCAGCGTAGAACGGTCGTCGGGCACTGAAGCTTTCTTT. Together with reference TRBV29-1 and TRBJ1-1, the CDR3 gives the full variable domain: SAVISQKPSRDICQRGTSLTIQCQVDSQVTMMFWYRQQPGQSLTLIATANQGSEATYESGFVIDKFPISRPNLTFSTLTVSNMSPEDSSIYLCSVERSSGTEAFFGQGTRLTVV.

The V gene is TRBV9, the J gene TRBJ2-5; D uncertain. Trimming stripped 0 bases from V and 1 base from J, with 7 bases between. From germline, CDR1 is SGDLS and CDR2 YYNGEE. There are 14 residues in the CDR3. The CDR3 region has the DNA TGTGCCAGCAGCGTAGGAGGCGCCCAAGAGACCCAGTACTTC. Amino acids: CASSVGGAQETQYF.

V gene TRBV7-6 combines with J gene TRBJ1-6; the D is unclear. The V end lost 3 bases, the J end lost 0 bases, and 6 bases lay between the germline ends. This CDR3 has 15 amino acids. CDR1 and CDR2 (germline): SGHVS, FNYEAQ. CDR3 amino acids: CASSLGSSYNSPLHF. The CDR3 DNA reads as TGTGCCAGCAGCTTGGGGAGCTCCTATAATTCACCCCTCCACTTT.

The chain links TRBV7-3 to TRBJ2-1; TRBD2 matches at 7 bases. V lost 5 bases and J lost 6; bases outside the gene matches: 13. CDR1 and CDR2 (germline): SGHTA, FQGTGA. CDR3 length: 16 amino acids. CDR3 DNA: TGTGCCAGCAGCCCAGGAGCTAGTTGGGGGGGCAATGAGCAGTTCTTC. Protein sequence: CASSPGASWGGNEQFF.

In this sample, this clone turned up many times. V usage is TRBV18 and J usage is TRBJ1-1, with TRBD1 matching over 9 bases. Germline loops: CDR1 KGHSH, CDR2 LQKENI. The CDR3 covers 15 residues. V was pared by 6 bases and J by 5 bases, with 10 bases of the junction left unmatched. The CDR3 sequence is CASSTSTGTGTEAFF. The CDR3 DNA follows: TGTGCCAGCTCCACTTCTACCGGGACAGGGACTGAAGCTTTCTTT.

CDR3: CAWGQGEFQPQHF. DNA for the CDR3: TGTGCCTGGGGACAGGGTGAATTCCAGCCCCAGCATTTT. The chain links TRBV30 to TRBJ1-5, with 8 positions matching TRBD1. Per the germline V gene, CDR1 is GTSNPN and CDR2 is SVGIG (reference sequence). Trimming cost V 5 bases and J 7 bases; bases outside gene matches: 7. CDR3 length: 13 residues.

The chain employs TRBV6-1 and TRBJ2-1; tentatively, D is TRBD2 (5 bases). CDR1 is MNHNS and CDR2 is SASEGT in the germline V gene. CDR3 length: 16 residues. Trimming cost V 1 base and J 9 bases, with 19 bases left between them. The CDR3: CASSEEPGRARSEQFF. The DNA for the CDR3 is TGTGCCAGCAGTGAAGAGCCGGGAAGAGCCAGGAGTGAGCAGTTCTTC.

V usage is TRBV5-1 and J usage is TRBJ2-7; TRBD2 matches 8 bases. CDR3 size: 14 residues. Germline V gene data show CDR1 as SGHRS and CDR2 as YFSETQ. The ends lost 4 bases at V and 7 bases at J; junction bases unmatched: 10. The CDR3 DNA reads TGCGCCAGCAGCGGACCGGGACTAGAGACTGAGCAGTACTTC. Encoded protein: CASSGPGLETEQYF.

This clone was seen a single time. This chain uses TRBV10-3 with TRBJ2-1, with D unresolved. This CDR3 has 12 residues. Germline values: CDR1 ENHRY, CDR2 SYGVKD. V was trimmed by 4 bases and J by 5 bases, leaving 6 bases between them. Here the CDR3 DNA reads TGTGCCATCAGTGTCCAGAACAATGAGCAGTTCTTC. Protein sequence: CAISVQNNEQFF.

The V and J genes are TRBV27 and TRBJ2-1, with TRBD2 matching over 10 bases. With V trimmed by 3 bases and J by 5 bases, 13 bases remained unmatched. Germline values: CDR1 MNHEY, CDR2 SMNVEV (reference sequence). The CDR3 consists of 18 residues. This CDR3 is CASSFRPGGLAGDNEQFF. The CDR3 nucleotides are TGTGCCAGCAGTTTTCGGCCGGGCGGGCTAGCGGGAGACAATGAGCAGTTCTTC.

The CDR3 here is CASSHGRTSGETQYF. DNA for the CDR3: TGTGCCAGCAGCCATGGACGGACTAGCGGAGAGACCCAGTACTTC. The V gene is TRBV7-2, the J gene TRBJ2-5; the match to TRBD2 covers 10 bases. This CDR3 comprises 15 residues. J gave up 4 bases and V 5 bases, and 7 bases lay outside the gene matches. Per the germline V gene, CDR1 is SGHTA and CDR2 is FQGNSA. Variable domain in full (rest from reference TRBV7-2 and TRBJ2-5): GAGVSQSPSNKVTEKGKDVELRCDPISGHTALYWYRQSLGQGLEFLIYFQGNSAPDKSGLPSDRFSAERTGGSVSTLTIQRTQQEDSAVYLCASSHGRTSGETQYFGPGTRLLVL.

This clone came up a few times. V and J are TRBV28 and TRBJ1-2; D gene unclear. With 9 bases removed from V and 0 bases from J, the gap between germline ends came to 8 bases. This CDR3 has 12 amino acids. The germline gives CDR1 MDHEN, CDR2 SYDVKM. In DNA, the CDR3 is TGTGCCAGTTCAGTCTCTAACTATGGCTACACCTTC. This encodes CASSVSNYGYTF.

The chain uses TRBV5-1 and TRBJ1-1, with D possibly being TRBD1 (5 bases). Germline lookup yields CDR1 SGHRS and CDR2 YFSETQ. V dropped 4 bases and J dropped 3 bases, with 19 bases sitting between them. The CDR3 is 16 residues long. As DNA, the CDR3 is TGCGCCAGCAGCCAAAGCGTGCAGGGCCCATACACTGAAGCTTTCTTT. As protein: CASSQSVQGPYTEAFF.

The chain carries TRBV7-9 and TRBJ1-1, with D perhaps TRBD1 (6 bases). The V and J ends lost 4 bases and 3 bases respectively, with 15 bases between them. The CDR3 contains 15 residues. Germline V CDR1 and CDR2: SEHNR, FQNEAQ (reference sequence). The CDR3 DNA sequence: TGTGCCAGCAGCTCCTCGGACAGAGGGGACACTGAAGCTTTCTTT. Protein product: CASSSSDRGDTEAFF.

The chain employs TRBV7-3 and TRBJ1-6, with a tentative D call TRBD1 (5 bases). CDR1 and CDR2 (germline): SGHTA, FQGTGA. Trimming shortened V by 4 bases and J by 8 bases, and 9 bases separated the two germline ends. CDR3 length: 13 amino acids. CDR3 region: CASSSQGDSPLHF. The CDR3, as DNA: TGTGCCAGCAGCTCGCAGGGCGATTCACCCCTCCACTTT.

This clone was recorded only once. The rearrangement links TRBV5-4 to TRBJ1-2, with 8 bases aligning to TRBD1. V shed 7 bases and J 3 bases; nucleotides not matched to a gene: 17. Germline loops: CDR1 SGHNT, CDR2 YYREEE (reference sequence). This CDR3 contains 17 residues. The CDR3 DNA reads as TGTGCCAGCGGAGTAAGTGACAGGGGACAGGCTGACTATGGCTACACCTTC. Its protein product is CASGVSDRGQADYGYTF.